Listed below are T cell receptor beta chains from one sample, sequenced in a study of neurological immune-mediated disorders. TCRdb processed the 5' RACE reads anew with MiXCR; each CDR3 protein has one entry. The data hold under 70,000 distinct CDR3 sequences, with around 24% observed a single time. Sequencing was performed on PBMCs. These receptors all come from a man aged 55 to 70 with HTLV-1-associated myelopathy (HAM/TSP). Both conserved end residues are part of each CDR3. Fields, in order: V gene, clone size, D gene, J gene, CDR3 DNA, CDR3 protein. The D gene is left open where the match is weak. The size of a clone is reported for some rows only, either as once, few or many, or as a class for expanded clones.

v_call: TRBV4-1
clone_size: -
d_call: -
j_call: TRBJ2-2
cdr3_nt: TGCGCCAGCCAAGAACCGGTGAGCACCGGGGAGCTGTTTTTT
cdr3_aa: CASQEPVSTGELFF

v_call: TRBV10-2
clone_size: many
d_call: TRBD2
j_call: TRBJ2-5
cdr3_nt: TGCGCCAGCAGACTAGCTAGCGGGAGAGGAGAGACCCAGTACTTC
cdr3_aa: CASRLASGRGETQYF

v_call: TRBV4-3
clone_size: -
d_call: TRBD1
j_call: TRBJ2-5
cdr3_nt: TGCGCCAGCAGCCAGCGCACAGGGGCCCGATACTCGGAGACCCAGTACTTC
cdr3_aa: CASSQRTGARYSETQYF

v_call: TRBV27
clone_size: -
d_call: TRBD2
j_call: TRBJ2-1
cdr3_nt: TGTGCCAGCAGTCATAGGACTAGCGGGAGGGCCAGTGAGCAGTTCTTC
cdr3_aa: CASSHRTSGRASEQFF

v_call: TRBV5-1
clone_size: many
d_call: TRBD1
j_call: TRBJ1-1
cdr3_nt: TGCGCCAGCAGCTTTACCGGGACAGCGAACACTGAAGCTTTCTTT
cdr3_aa: CASSFTGTANTEAFF

v_call: TRBV20-1
clone_size: many
d_call: -
j_call: TRBJ2-3
cdr3_nt: TGCAGTGGTTCAGTCTTCTCCACAGATACGCAGTATTTT
cdr3_aa: CSGSVFSTDTQYF

v_call: TRBV6-2/TRBV6-3
clone_size: many
d_call: -
j_call: TRBJ1-5
cdr3_nt: TGTGCCAGCAGTTACGAGTCGTTGAATAGCAATCAGCCCCAGCATTTT
cdr3_aa: CASSYESLNSNQPQHF

v_call: TRBV20-1
clone_size: many
d_call: -
j_call: TRBJ2-1
cdr3_nt: TGCAGTGCTAGACGAGCCCTAGGGGAGGAAGGCAGCTCCTACAATGAGCAGTTCTTC
cdr3_aa: CSARRALGEEGSSYNEQFF

v_call: TRBV29-1
clone_size: many
d_call: TRBD1
j_call: TRBJ2-3
cdr3_nt: TGCAGCGTTAGTCCCGGGACAGGGGCCAGTGCGCAGTATTTT
cdr3_aa: CSVSPGTGASAQYF

v_call: TRBV20-1
clone_size: -
d_call: TRBD2
j_call: TRBJ2-3
cdr3_nt: TGCAGTGCTAGACCTTTGCGGGAGGGCCTCGCAGCTACGCAGTATTTT
cdr3_aa: CSARPLREGLAATQYF

v_call: TRBV29-1
clone_size: many
d_call: -
j_call: TRBJ2-7
cdr3_nt: TGCAGCGTTGAGGGGGTGGACTACGAGCAGTACTTC
cdr3_aa: CSVEGVDYEQYF

v_call: TRBV4-2
clone_size: -
d_call: -
j_call: TRBJ1-2
cdr3_nt: TGTGCCAGCAGCCAAGGGGACACCTACTTC
cdr3_aa: CASSQGDTYF

v_call: TRBV11-3
clone_size: once
d_call: -
j_call: TRBJ1-3
cdr3_nt: TGTGCCAGCAGCTTTTGCAGGTCGAGCTCTGGAAACACCATATATTTT
cdr3_aa: CASSFCRSSSGNTIYF

v_call: TRBV29-1
clone_size: -
d_call: TRBD2
j_call: TRBJ2-1
cdr3_nt: TGCAGCGCCCCCCACGGTCTCCTCGGCGGGGGCAATGAGCAGTTCTTC
cdr3_aa: CSAPHGLLGGGNEQFF

v_call: TRBV5-5
clone_size: many
d_call: -
j_call: TRBJ2-1
cdr3_nt: TGTGCCAGCAGCAGGCAGGGGGGAGACAATGAGCAGTTCTTC
cdr3_aa: CASSRQGGDNEQFF

v_call: TRBV20-1
clone_size: many
d_call: TRBD1
j_call: TRBJ1-2
cdr3_nt: TGCAGTGCCCGGACCACAGGGGACTATGGCTACACCTTC
cdr3_aa: CSARTTGDYGYTF

v_call: TRBV19
clone_size: -
d_call: -
j_call: TRBJ2-5
cdr3_nt: TGTGCCAGTAGTATGACGGCCATCCAAGAGACCCAGTACTTC
cdr3_aa: CASSMTAIQETQYF

v_call: TRBV25-1
clone_size: many
d_call: -
j_call: TRBJ2-3
cdr3_nt: TGTGCCAGCAGTGAATCAGCAGATACGCAGTATTTT
cdr3_aa: CASSESADTQYF

v_call: TRBV9
clone_size: -
d_call: -
j_call: TRBJ2-1
cdr3_nt: TGTGCCAGCAGCCTTCAGGAACCAGGACGCAATGAGCAGTTCTTC
cdr3_aa: CASSLQEPGRNEQFF

v_call: TRBV6-1
clone_size: -
d_call: -
j_call: TRBJ2-3
cdr3_nt: TGTGCCAGCAGTGCCTCAAATCCGGTGAGCACAGATACGCAGTATTTT
cdr3_aa: CASSASNPVSTDTQYF

v_call: TRBV6-5
clone_size: many
d_call: -
j_call: TRBJ2-3
cdr3_nt: TGTGCCAGCAGTTACGGAGGTGTCGATACGCAGTATTTT
cdr3_aa: CASSYGGVDTQYF

v_call: TRBV6-6
clone_size: many
d_call: -
j_call: TRBJ1-4
cdr3_nt: TGTGCCAGCACCGGGTCGCGGGCGGAAAAACTGTTTTTT
cdr3_aa: CASTGSRAEKLFF

v_call: TRBV7-9
clone_size: -
d_call: TRBD1
j_call: TRBJ2-5
cdr3_nt: TGCGCCAGCAGCCCCGGGACAGGGGGTATGAAGACCCAGTACTTC
cdr3_aa: CASSPGTGGMKTQYF

v_call: TRBV6-2/TRBV6-3
clone_size: many
d_call: -
j_call: TRBJ2-5
cdr3_nt: TGTGCCAGCAGTCGACAGAACCCAGAGACCCAGTACTTC
cdr3_aa: CASSRQNPETQYF

v_call: TRBV27
clone_size: many
d_call: TRBD1
j_call: TRBJ2-6
cdr3_nt: TGTGCCAGCAGTTTTGGGACAGGGGTTTCTGGGGCCAACGTCCTGACTTTC
cdr3_aa: CASSFGTGVSGANVLTF

v_call: TRBV20-1
clone_size: many
d_call: TRBD2
j_call: TRBJ2-7
cdr3_nt: TGCAGTGCTGCAACTAGCGGGAGGGTCTACGAGCAGTACTTC
cdr3_aa: CSAATSGRVYEQYF

v_call: TRBV20-1
clone_size: many
d_call: -
j_call: TRBJ2-1
cdr3_nt: TGCAGTGCTATCGGGAGTTGGGGGAATGAGCAGTTCTTC
cdr3_aa: CSAIGSWGNEQFF

v_call: TRBV24-1
clone_size: many
d_call: -
j_call: TRBJ1-2
cdr3_nt: TGTGCCACCAGTGATTTCTCGACAGGCTATGGCTACACCTTC
cdr3_aa: CATSDFSTGYGYTF

v_call: TRBV6-6
clone_size: many
d_call: TRBD1
j_call: TRBJ1-2
cdr3_nt: TGTGCCAGCAGGGCGGGACAGGGGAATGGCTACACCTTC
cdr3_aa: CASRAGQGNGYTF

v_call: TRBV27
clone_size: many
d_call: -
j_call: TRBJ1-6
cdr3_nt: TGTGCCAGCAGGGGCCGACAAGGGCCTAATTCACCCCTCCACTTT
cdr3_aa: CASRGRQGPNSPLHF

v_call: TRBV7-9
clone_size: -
d_call: TRBD1
j_call: TRBJ1-2
cdr3_nt: TGTGCCAGCAGCTTAGCAGGGGGCGGTGGCTACACCTTC
cdr3_aa: CASSLAGGGGYTF

v_call: TRBV6-6
clone_size: -
d_call: -
j_call: TRBJ2-5
cdr3_nt: TGTGCCAGCAGTTACCCCCCACAGCAAGAGACCCAGTACTTC
cdr3_aa: CASSYPPQQETQYF

v_call: TRBV7-9
clone_size: -
d_call: -
j_call: TRBJ2-1
cdr3_nt: TGTGCCAGCAGCTCCCCTACGGGACCTTACAATGAGCAGTTCTTC
cdr3_aa: CASSSPTGPYNEQFF

v_call: TRBV3-1
clone_size: many
d_call: -
j_call: TRBJ1-2
cdr3_nt: TGTGCCAGCGGAGGGGGGTATAACTATGGCTACACCTTC
cdr3_aa: CASGGGYNYGYTF

v_call: TRBV6-5
clone_size: many
d_call: TRBD1
j_call: TRBJ1-1
cdr3_nt: TGTGCCAGCAGTTATAGACAGGGGGCGAGGACTGAAGCTTTCTTT
cdr3_aa: CASSYRQGARTEAFF

v_call: TRBV9
clone_size: many
d_call: -
j_call: TRBJ2-7
cdr3_nt: TGTGCCAGCAGCGTAGGGGGACGGCAATACGAGCAGTACTTC
cdr3_aa: CASSVGGRQYEQYF

v_call: TRBV28
clone_size: many
d_call: -
j_call: TRBJ2-5
cdr3_nt: TGTGCCAGCAGTTCGCGTTCGGGGACCGAGACCCAGTACTTC
cdr3_aa: CASSSRSGTETQYF

v_call: TRBV5-6
clone_size: many
d_call: TRBD1
j_call: TRBJ2-6
cdr3_nt: TGTGCCAGCAGCCTGACGACAGGGGGTTTTTCTGGGGCCAACGTCCTGACTTTC
cdr3_aa: CASSLTTGGFSGANVLTF

v_call: TRBV9
clone_size: -
d_call: -
j_call: TRBJ2-7
cdr3_nt: TGTGCCAGCAGCGTAGACCTGGGTTACTACGAGCAGTACTTC
cdr3_aa: CASSVDLGYYEQYF

v_call: TRBV20-1
clone_size: many
d_call: -
j_call: TRBJ2-5
cdr3_nt: TGCAGTGCTATAAGGACTCAGAAAGAGACCCAGTACTTC
cdr3_aa: CSAIRTQKETQYF

v_call: TRBV7-2
clone_size: many
d_call: -
j_call: TRBJ1-1
cdr3_nt: TGTGCCAGCAGCCAGAAGAAGGCGGGCACTGAAGCTTTCTTT
cdr3_aa: CASSQKKAGTEAFF

v_call: TRBV7-2
clone_size: many
d_call: TRBD2
j_call: TRBJ2-1
cdr3_nt: TGTGCCAGCAGTCCTATAGCGGGAGGGAGCTATGAGCAGTTCTTC
cdr3_aa: CASSPIAGGSYEQFF

v_call: TRBV5-5
clone_size: many
d_call: -
j_call: TRBJ2-1
cdr3_nt: TGTGCCAGCAGCCTCCACAATGAGCAGTTCTTC
cdr3_aa: CASSLHNEQFF

v_call: TRBV5-1
clone_size: medium-sized
d_call: -
j_call: TRBJ2-2
cdr3_nt: TGCGCCAGCAGCGAGGGGAACACCGGGGAGCTGTTTTTT
cdr3_aa: CASSEGNTGELFF

v_call: TRBV7-2
clone_size: many
d_call: -
j_call: TRBJ2-7
cdr3_nt: TGTGCCAGCAGCTTATGGCTAGCAGACTCCTACGAGCAGTACTTC
cdr3_aa: CASSLWLADSYEQYF

v_call: TRBV10-2
clone_size: few
d_call: TRBD2
j_call: TRBJ2-1
cdr3_nt: TGCGCCAGCAGCCCGGGACTAGCGGGCGAAAAGGGTGAGCAGTTCTTC
cdr3_aa: CASSPGLAGEKGEQFF

v_call: TRBV20-1
clone_size: -
d_call: TRBD2
j_call: TRBJ2-3
cdr3_nt: TGCAGTGCTAGGCCCGCTAGCGGAGATACAGATACGCAGTATTTT
cdr3_aa: CSARPASGDTDTQYF

v_call: TRBV5-5
clone_size: -
d_call: -
j_call: TRBJ1-2
cdr3_nt: TGTGCCAGCAGCTTGCTACAGTTCTATGGCTACACCTTC
cdr3_aa: CASSLLQFYGYTF

v_call: TRBV5-1
clone_size: many
d_call: TRBD1
j_call: TRBJ1-2
cdr3_nt: TGCGCCAGCACCATGCAGGGGGCAAACTATGGCTACACCTTC
cdr3_aa: CASTMQGANYGYTF

v_call: TRBV20-1
clone_size: many
d_call: TRBD1
j_call: TRBJ2-1
cdr3_nt: TGCAGTGCTAGAGGGGACAGTGGGGGTAGCTCCTACAATGAGCAGTTCTTC
cdr3_aa: CSARGDSGGSSYNEQFF

v_call: TRBV20-1
clone_size: -
d_call: -
j_call: TRBJ2-7
cdr3_nt: TGCAGTGCTAGAAGAGGGGAGTACGAGCAGTACTTC
cdr3_aa: CSARRGEYEQYF

v_call: TRBV4-1
clone_size: many
d_call: -
j_call: TRBJ2-1
cdr3_nt: TGCGCCAGCAGCCAAGAGTCTATTAGCTTCTACAATGAGCAGTTCTTC
cdr3_aa: CASSQESISFYNEQFF

v_call: TRBV4-1
clone_size: many
d_call: TRBD2
j_call: TRBJ2-1
cdr3_nt: TGCGCCAGCAGCCTTATACTAGCGGGAACTTTTAATGAGCAGTTCTTC
cdr3_aa: CASSLILAGTFNEQFF

v_call: TRBV6-1
clone_size: -
d_call: TRBD2
j_call: TRBJ2-3
cdr3_nt: TGTGCCACCACCGAAGGTAGCGGGGGTCAAGATACGCAGTATTTT
cdr3_aa: CATTEGSGGQDTQYF

v_call: TRBV5-1
clone_size: few
d_call: -
j_call: TRBJ2-3
cdr3_nt: TGCGCCAGCAGCTTGGGACAGGTGGGGTCTAGCACAGATACGCAGTATTTT
cdr3_aa: CASSLGQVGSSTDTQYF